This TCR beta chain originates from a study of cytomegalovirus exposure and HLA in healthy donors. Trimming took off 4 bases at V and 3 bases at J, with 13 bases between the two ends. The CDR3 sequence is 14 residues long. The germline V gene encodes CDR1 MGHRA and CDR2 YSYEKL. With 60 Vbeta and 13 Jbeta primers, the PCR was carried out. Method: immunoSEQ multiplex PCR; TCRdb's copy keeps in-frame clones and lacks some. The table lists roughly 230,000 clones, around 90% of them singletons, with less than 2% in the top ten. The J gene is TRBJ2-7, the V gene TRBV4-1; possible D gene TRBD1, 5 bases. Material: PBMCs. The TCR was taken from a girl under 10 years old in good health and CMV-seronegative. The CDR3 DNA sequence: TGCGCCAGCAGCCTTGGCCCGACAGACTACGAGCAGTACTTC. Its translation is CASSLGPTDYEQYF.